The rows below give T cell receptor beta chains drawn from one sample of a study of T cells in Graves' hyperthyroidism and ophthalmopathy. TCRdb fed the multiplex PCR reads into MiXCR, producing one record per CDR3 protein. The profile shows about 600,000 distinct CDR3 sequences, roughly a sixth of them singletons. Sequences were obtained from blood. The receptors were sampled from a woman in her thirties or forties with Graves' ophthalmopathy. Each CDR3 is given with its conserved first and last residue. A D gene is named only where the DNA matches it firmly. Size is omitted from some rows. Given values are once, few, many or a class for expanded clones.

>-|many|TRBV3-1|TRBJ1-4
CASSSKQGALNEKLFF
TGTGCCAGCAGCTCGAAGCAAGGGGCTCTTAATGAAAAACTGTTTTTT
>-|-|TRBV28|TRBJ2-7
CASSLGGLAYEQYF
TGTGCCAGCAGTTTAGGCGGCCTTGCCTACGAGCAGTACTTC
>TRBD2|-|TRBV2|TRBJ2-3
CASSSLNRGRSYTQYF
TGTGCCAGCAGTTCCCTTAACCGCGGGAGGTCGTATACGCAGTATTTT
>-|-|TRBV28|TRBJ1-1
CASSPPTYNTEAFF
TGTGCCAGCAGTCCTCCCACCTATAACACTGAAGCTTTCTTT
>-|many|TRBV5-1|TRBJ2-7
CASSLEGAGREQYF
TGCGCCAGCAGCTTGGAAGGGGCCGGGCGGGAGCAGTACTTC
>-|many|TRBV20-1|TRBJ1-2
CSAREPLPNRGANYGYTF
TGCAGTGCTAGAGAACCCCTTCCCAACCGGGGAGCTAACTATGGCTACACCTTC
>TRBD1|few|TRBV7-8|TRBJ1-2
CASRPQPGQDIYGYTF
TGTGCCAGCCGCCCTCAGCCGGGACAGGACATCTATGGCTACACCTTC
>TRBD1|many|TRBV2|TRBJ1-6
CATSGQGNSPLHF
TGTGCCACCTCGGGACAGGGAAATTCACCCCTCCACTTT
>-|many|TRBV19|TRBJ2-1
CASTGSLYNEQFF
TGTGCCAGTACCGGTAGCCTCTACAATGAGCAGTTCTTC
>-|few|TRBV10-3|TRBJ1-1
CAISSDAMNTEAFF
TGTGCCATCAGCTCCGATGCCATGAACACTGAAGCTTTCTTT
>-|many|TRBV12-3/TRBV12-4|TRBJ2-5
CASSRPPETQYF
TGTGCCAGCAGCCGACCCCCCGAGACCCAGTACTTC
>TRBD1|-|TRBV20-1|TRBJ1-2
CSARGTGGYTF
TGCAGTGCTAGGGGGACAGGCGGCTACACCTTC
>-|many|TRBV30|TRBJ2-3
CAWSPMGDTQYF
TGTGCCTGGAGCCCGATGGGAGATACGCAGTATTTT
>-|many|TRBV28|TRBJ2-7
CASSSGVYEQYF
TGTGCCAGCAGCTCCGGGGTCTACGAGCAGTACTTC
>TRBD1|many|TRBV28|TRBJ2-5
CATGGPTAQSLGTQYF
TGTGCTACAGGGGGACCAACCGCCCAGAGCCTCGGGACCCAGTACTTC
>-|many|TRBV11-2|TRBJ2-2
CASSLAILSGELFF
TGTGCCAGCAGCTTAGCTATTTTGAGCGGGGAGCTGTTTTTT
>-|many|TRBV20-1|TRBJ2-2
CSARAAAGYRTGELFF
TGCAGTGCTAGGGCAGCGGCAGGGTATAGAACCGGGGAGCTGTTTTTT
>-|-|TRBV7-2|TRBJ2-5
CASSLNFQETQYF
TGTGCCAGCAGCTTAAACTTCCAAGAGACCCAGTACTTC
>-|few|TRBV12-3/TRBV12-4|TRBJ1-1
CASLKFGDTEAFF
TGTGCCAGCCTCAAGTTTGGGGACACTGAAGCTTTCTTT
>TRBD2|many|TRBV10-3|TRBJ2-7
CAISESTSGRRATYEQYF
TGTGCCATCAGTGAGTCGACTAGCGGAAGGAGAGCGACCTACGAGCAGTACTTC